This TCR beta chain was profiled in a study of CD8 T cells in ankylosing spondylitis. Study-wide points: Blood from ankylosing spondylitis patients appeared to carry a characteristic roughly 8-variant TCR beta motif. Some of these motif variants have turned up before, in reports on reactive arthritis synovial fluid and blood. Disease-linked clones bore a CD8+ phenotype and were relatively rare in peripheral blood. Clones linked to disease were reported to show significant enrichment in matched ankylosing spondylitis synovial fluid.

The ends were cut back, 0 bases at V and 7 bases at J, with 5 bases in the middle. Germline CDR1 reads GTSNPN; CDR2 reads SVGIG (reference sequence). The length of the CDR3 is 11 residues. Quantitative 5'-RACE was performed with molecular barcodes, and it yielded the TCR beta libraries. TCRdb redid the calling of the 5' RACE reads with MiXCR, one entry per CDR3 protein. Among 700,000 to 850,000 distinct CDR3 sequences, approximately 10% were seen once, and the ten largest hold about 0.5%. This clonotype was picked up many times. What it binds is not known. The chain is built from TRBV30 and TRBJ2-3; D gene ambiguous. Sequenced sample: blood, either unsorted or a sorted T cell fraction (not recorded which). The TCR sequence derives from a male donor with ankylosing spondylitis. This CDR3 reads CAWSVTYTQYF. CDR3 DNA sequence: TGTGCCTGGAGTGTGACGTATACGCAGTATTTT. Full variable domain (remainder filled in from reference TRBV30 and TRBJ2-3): SQTIHQWPATLVQPVGSPLSLECTVEGTSNPNLYWYRQAAGRGLQLLFYSVGIGQISSEVPQNLSASRPQDRQFILSSKKLLLSDSGFYLCAWSVTYTQYFGPGTRLTVL.